These T cell receptor beta chains were read from a single sample in a study of graft-versus-host responses after intestinal transplantation. Their recognized antigens are unknown. Data came from immunoSEQ multiplex PCR; TCRdb stores just in-frame clones and leaves some out. The top ten clones hold roughly 0.83% of a sample with more than 70,000 clones, approximately 82% of them seen once. The material sequenced was unstimulated CD4+ T cells sorted from spleen or lymph node cells, taken before intestinal transplant. All receptors come from a human donor who received an intestinal transplant. CDR3s include the opening cysteine and the closing phenylalanine or tryptophan. D genes are given only for firm matches. Clone size is shown for a subset of rows, as once, few, many or a class of expanded clone.

CDR3 protein | CDR3 DNA | J gene | clone size | V gene | D gene
CSAARQGGEFF | TGCAGTGCTGCCAGACAGGGGGGGGAGTTCTTC | TRBJ2-1 | - | TRBV20-1 | TRBD1
CASSRQGSYEQYF | TGTGCCAGCAGCCGACAGGGGTCCTACGAGCAGTACTTC | TRBJ2-7 | - | TRBV5-5 | TRBD1
CASGGLAETQYF | TGTGCCAGCGGAGGTTTGGCGGAGACCCAGTACTTC | TRBJ2-5 | - | TRBV11-2 | -
CASSIVSGSYEQYF | TGTGCCAGTAGTATAGTGTCCGGGTCCTACGAGCAGTACTTC | TRBJ2-7 | once | TRBV19 | -
CSVEDPGTGRPQETQYF | TGCAGCGTTGAAGATCCCGGGACAGGGCGTCCTCAAGAGACCCAGTACTTC | TRBJ2-5 | - | TRBV29-1 | TRBD1
CASSKKKVGTGGDGSYNEQFF | TGTGCCAGCAGCAAAAAAAAAGTCGGGACAGGGGGGGATGGCTCCTACAATGAGCAGTTCTTC | TRBJ2-1 | once | TRBV21-1 | -
CASSFGQGLGEQFF | TGTGCCAGCAGCTTCGGACAGGGGCTGGGTGAGCAGTTCTTC | TRBJ2-1 | - | TRBV7-3 | TRBD1
CASSWAQGQETQYF | TGTGCCAGCAGCTGGGCGCAGGGGCAAGAGACCCAGTACTTC | TRBJ2-5 | once | TRBV5-8 | -
CAWNGGGQNTGELFF | TGTGCCTGGAACGGCGGGGGCCAGAACACCGGGGAGCTGTTTTTT | TRBJ2-2 | - | TRBV30 | -
CASSFLGGRNTGELFF | TGCGCCAGCAGCTTCCTCGGCGGGAGGAACACCGGGGAGCTGTTTTTT | TRBJ2-2 | once | TRBV5-1 | TRBD2
CASSLGASGANVLTF | TGTGCCAGCAGTCTAGGGGCCTCTGGGGCCAACGTCCTGACTTTC | TRBJ2-6 | - | TRBV2 | -
CASSSQANYGYTF | TGTGCCAGCAGTTCACAGGCTAACTATGGCTACACCTTC | TRBJ1-2 | - | TRBV6-5 | -
CASSPPQGSYYGYTF | TGTGCCAGCAGTCCCCCCCAGGGGAGCTACTATGGCTACACCTTC | TRBJ1-2 | - | TRBV28 | -
CATSYTGELFF | TGTGCCACCTCGTACACCGGGGAGCTGTTTTTT | TRBJ2-2 | few | TRBV6-6 | -
CASSLDSGNNYGYTF | TGCGCCAGCAGCTTGGATTCAGGGAACAACTATGGCTACACCTTC | TRBJ1-2 | - | TRBV5-1 | -
CASSLLAGEGEQYF | TGCGCCAGCAGCTTACTAGCGGGAGAGGGCGAGCAGTACTTC | TRBJ2-7 | - | TRBV5-1 | TRBD2
CASSARDRGLPYEQYF | TGTGCCAGCAGCGCCCGGGACAGGGGGCTTCCCTACGAGCAGTACTTC | TRBJ2-7 | - | TRBV4-2 | TRBD1
CASSGVQETQYF | TGTGCCAGCAGCGGGGTTCAAGAGACCCAGTACTTC | TRBJ2-5 | - | TRBV28 | -
CASSEPDRGNSPLHF | TGTGCCAGCAGTGAACCCGACAGGGGGAATTCACCCCTCCACTTT | TRBJ1-6 | once | TRBV25-1 | TRBD1
CASSLTHGEAFF | TGTGCCAGCAGCTTAACCCACGGTGAAGCTTTCTTT | TRBJ1-1 | - | TRBV7-9 | -
CASSLAGGPLQDEQFF | TGCGCCAGCAGCTTGGCCGGGGGGCCGCTTCAAGATGAGCAGTTCTTC | TRBJ2-1 | - | TRBV5-1 | -
CASSVGRTPADEKLFF | TGTGCCAGCAGCGTAGGGAGGACCCCGGCGGACGAAAAACTGTTTTTT | TRBJ1-4 | - | TRBV9 | -
CASSRLWQAAYEQYF | TGCGCCAGCAGCCGGCTATGGCAGGCCGCCTACGAGCAGTACTTC | TRBJ2-7 | once | TRBV4-1 | -
CASSEQGASNEQYF | TGTGCCAGCAGCGAACAGGGGGCCTCGAACGAGCAGTACTTC | TRBJ2-7 | few | TRBV11-1 | TRBD1
CSVGQGGGQPQHF | TGCAGCGTTGGTCAGGGTGGCGGTCAGCCCCAGCATTTT | TRBJ1-5 | once | TRBV29-1 | -
CASSLIGGLSYNEQFF | TGTGCCAGCAGCTTAATCGGGGGACTAAGCTACAATGAGCAGTTCTTC | TRBJ2-1 | once | TRBV7-3 | TRBD2
CAMSGSSYNEQFF | TGTGCCATGAGCGGGAGCTCCTACAATGAGCAGTTCTTC | TRBJ2-1 | - | TRBV6-1 | TRBD2
CASSSPGGANYGYTF | TGTGCCAGCAGTTCCCCAGGGGGCGCAAACTATGGCTACACCTTC | TRBJ1-2 | once | TRBV28 | TRBD1
CASSLSGGQETQYF | TGCGCCAGCAGCTTAAGCGGCGGACAAGAGACCCAGTACTTC | TRBJ2-5 | - | TRBV5-1 | -
CASSPPPWRGLAKETQYF | TGTGCCAGCAGTCCACCCCCCTGGCGGGGGTTAGCTAAAGAGACCCAGTACTTC | TRBJ2-5 | - | TRBV28 | TRBD2
CASSSLALAKNIQYF | TGTGCCAGCAGTTCCCTGGCCTTAGCCAAAAACATTCAGTACTTC | TRBJ2-4 | - | TRBV2 | -
CASTWPGAYNEQFF | TGTGCCAGCACCTGGCCGGGGGCCTACAATGAGCAGTTCTTC | TRBJ2-1 | - | TRBV6-6 | -
CASSPDRADTQYF | TGCGCCAGCAGCCCGGACAGGGCAGATACGCAGTATTTT | TRBJ2-3 | - | TRBV5-1 | TRBD1
CASSPRTSGSDEQFF | TGTGCCAGCTCACCTCGGACTAGCGGGTCCGATGAGCAGTTCTTC | TRBJ2-1 | - | TRBV18 | TRBD2
CAINRGGSPTDTQYF | TGTGCCATTAACCGAGGGGGCTCCCCCACAGATACGCAGTATTTT | TRBJ2-3 | - | TRBV10-3 | TRBD1
CASSEGVVTGGETQYF | TGTGCCAGCAGTGAAGGGGTGGTGACAGGGGGAGAGACCCAGTACTTC | TRBJ2-5 | - | TRBV2 | TRBD1
CASSRDRNQPQHF | TGTGCCAGCTCACGAGACAGAAATCAGCCCCAGCATTTT | TRBJ1-5 | - | TRBV18 | -
CASGAGSYEQYF | TGCGCCAGCGGGGCAGGGTCCTACGAGCAGTACTTC | TRBJ2-7 | once | TRBV5-1 | -
CASSSRGGDRTQYF | TGTGCCAGCAGTTCCCGGGGGGGCGATCGTACGCAGTATTTT | TRBJ2-3 | - | TRBV27 | TRBD2
CASSNRDTTDTQYF | TGTGCCAGCTCCAACCGGGACACCACAGATACGCAGTATTTT | TRBJ2-3 | - | TRBV18 | -
CASRSTAINEKLFF | TGTGCCAGCAGGTCGACAGCCATTAATGAAAAACTGTTTTTT | TRBJ1-4 | - | TRBV7-9 | -
CASREGYNEKLFF | TGTGCCTCGAGGGAGGGTTATAATGAAAAACTGTTTTTT | TRBJ1-4 | few | TRBV10-3 | -
CASPGLLNTGELFF | TGCGCCAGCCCTGGGCTTCTGAACACCGGGGAGCTGTTTTTT | TRBJ2-2 | - | TRBV10-1 | -
CATDRGLINEQFF | TGTGCCACCGACAGGGGCCTAATCAATGAGCAGTTCTTC | TRBJ2-1 | - | TRBV6-1 | TRBD1
CASSLSGRGNEQFF | TGCGCCAGCAGCTTATCGGGAAGAGGGAATGAGCAGTTCTTC | TRBJ2-1 | - | TRBV5-1 | -
CAISVGGVGETQYF | TGTGCCATCAGTGTGGGGGGGGTAGGTGAGACCCAGTACTTC | TRBJ2-5 | - | TRBV10-3 | TRBD2
CASRTSSSYEQYF | TGTGCCAGCAGGACTAGCTCATCCTACGAGCAGTACTTC | TRBJ2-7 | - | TRBV27 | TRBD2
CASSPTGTSGRAGELFF | TGTGCCAGCAGCCCTACCGGGACTAGCGGGAGAGCCGGGGAGCTGTTTTTT | TRBJ2-2 | - | TRBV4-2 | TRBD2
CASIEGTGLYNEQFF | TGCGCCAGCATAGAGGGGACAGGACTTTACAATGAGCAGTTCTTC | TRBJ2-1 | - | TRBV10-2 | TRBD1
CASSSRLSRPYEQYF | TGTGCCAGCAGCTCTCGACTCAGCCGTCCCTACGAGCAGTACTTC | TRBJ2-7 | - | TRBV21-1 | -
CASLLPRDNKEYRLIMNTEAFF | TGCGCCAGCCTACTTCCTCGGGACAATAAGGAATACCGACTCATCATGAACACTGAAGCTTTCTTT | TRBJ1-1 | - | TRBV10-1 | -
CASSKRLAGEYTQYF | TGTGCCAGCAGCAAGAGACTAGCGGGAGAATATACGCAGTATTTT | TRBJ2-3 | - | TRBV7-2 | TRBD2
CATSRDGLAGLTDTQYF | TGTGCCACCAGCAGAGATGGGCTAGCTGGCCTCACAGATACGCAGTATTTT | TRBJ2-3 | - | TRBV15 | -